Each of the 22 T cell receptor beta chains below was sequenced from the same sample in a study of cytotoxic CD8 clonotypes in ibrutinib-treated CLL. Data came from immunoSEQ multiplex PCR; TCRdb stores just in-frame clones and leaves some out. Here the sample spans about 25,000 clones, nearly 80% being singletons. Source: PBMCs, taken before ibrutinib treatment. Receptors were obtained from a human donor with chronic lymphocytic leukemia.

The V call is TRBV7-9, the J call TRBJ2-3, with TRBD2 identical over 12 bases. Per the germline V gene, CDR1 is SEHNR and CDR2 is FQNEAQ (reference sequence). The junction had 8 bases not matched to a gene; V was cut back by 2 bases and J by 2 bases. This CDR3 has 18 amino acids. In DNA form, the CDR3 reads TGTGCCAGCAGCTTAAGGCCGTGGACTAGCGGGAACACAGATACGCAGTATTTT. It is translated as CASSLRPWTSGNTDTQYF.

The chain has TRBV7-2 and TRBJ1-1; D gene unclear. From germline, CDR1 is SGHTA and CDR2 FQGNSA. The CDR3 runs to 12 residues. Deletions cut 1 base from V and 7 bases from J, with 7 bases between. The CDR3 reads CASSLVTSEAFF. CDR3 coding DNA: TGTGCCAGCAGCTTAGTTACGAGTGAAGCTTTCTTT.

The chain recombines TRBV19 with TRBJ2-6; 7 bases fit TRBD1. The germline V gene has CDR1 LNHDA and CDR2 SQIVND (reference sequence). This CDR3 has 19 amino acids. V trimming: 1 base; J trimming: 3 bases; junction bases outside the gene matches: 12. The CDR3 here is CASSIGRGRRSYGANVLTF. CDR3 DNA: TGTGCCAGTAGTATAGGAAGGGGGCGAAGGAGTTATGGGGCCAACGTCCTGACTTTC. Based on the CDR3 plus reference TRBV19 and TRBJ2-6, the full variable domain is DGGITQSPKYLFRKEGQNVTLSCEQNLNHDAMYWYRQDPGQGLRLIYYSQIVNDFQKGDIAEGYSVSREKKESFPLTVTSAQKNPTAFYLCASSIGRGRRSYGANVLTFGAGSRLTVL.

The chain recombines TRBV5-6 with TRBJ2-7, with D perhaps matching TRBD1 (5 bases). Per the germline V gene, CDR1 is SGHDT and CDR2 is YYEEEE. V lost 2 bases and J lost 7, with 13 bases in between. The CDR3 runs 13 residues. CDR3 DNA sequence: TGTGCCAGCAGCTTCTCTGGACAAGTGGAGCAGTACTTC. This translates into CASSFSGQVEQYF.

The chain has TRBV5-4 and TRBJ2-7; D may be TRBD1 (5 bases). CDR1 is SGHNT and CDR2 is YYREEE in the germline V gene (reference sequence). V lost 6 bases, J lost 5 bases, and 15 bases lay in between. The CDR3 is made up of 13 amino acids. The CDR3 coding sequence is TGTGCCAGCACCTCAGGCCAGGGCCACGAGCAGTACTTC. Protein product: CASTSGQGHEQYF.

The rearrangement links TRBV6-4 to TRBJ1-2, with no clear D. The germline V gene has CDR1 MRHNA and CDR2 SNTAGT. The V gene lost 0 bases and the J gene lost 8 bases, with 13 bases spanning the gap. The CDR3 is 14 amino acids. The CDR3 protein is CASSDSEVFTGYTF. The CDR3 DNA reads as TGTGCCAGCAGTGACTCGGAAGTTTTTACGGGCTACACCTTC.

The V call is TRBV27, the J call TRBJ1-1, with D unclear. Trimming removed 0 bases from V and 10 bases from J, with 9 bases in between. CDR3 size: 12 residues. Germline V gives CDR1 MNHEY, CDR2 SMNVEV (reference sequence). CDR3 coding DNA: TGTGCCAGCAGTTTATCGAATGGCGCAGCTTTCTTT. Encoded protein: CASSLSNGAAFF.

The J gene is TRBJ2-3, the V gene TRBV29-1; 8 bases map to TRBD1. The germline V gene encodes CDR1 SQVTM and CDR2 ANQGSEA. This CDR3 contains 14 residues. The V gene end was trimmed by 2 bases and the J gene end by 5 bases; junction bases not matched to a gene: 6. CDR3 nucleotides: TGCAGCGTTGAACCTGGACAGGGAAGAGATACGCAGTATTTT. Its translation is CSVEPGQGRDTQYF.

This chain uses TRBV7-9 with TRBJ1-1, with D hard to call. The CDR3 is 13 amino acids. V lost 2 bases to trimming and J lost 1 base, with 5 bases between them. Germline V gene sequence: CDR1 SEHNR, CDR2 FQNEAQ (reference sequence). The CDR3 nucleotides are TGTGCCAGCAGCTTATATCAGAACACTGAAGCTTTCTTT. Translation gives CASSLYQNTEAFF.

CDR3 DNA: TGTGCCAGCAGCAACAACAGGGGAATGAACACTGAAGCTTTCTTT. Translated: CASSNNRGMNTEAFF. V and J are TRBV28 and TRBJ1-1; 7 bases map to TRBD1. CDR3 length equals 15 residues. With V trimmed by 6 bases and J by 0 bases, 7 bases remained unmatched. CDR1 is MDHEN, CDR2 SYDVKM, per germline.

The chain carries TRBV11-2 and TRBJ2-3, with D possibly TRBD2 on 6 matching bases. Trimming removed 0 bases from V and 5 bases from J, with 15 bases in between. CDR1 is SGHAT and CDR2 is FQNNGV in the germline V gene. The CDR3 covers 16 residues. The CDR3 nucleotides are TGTGCCAGCAGCTTAGATCTCCCGGGAGCACGAGATACGCAGTATTTT. It translates to CASSLDLPGARDTQYF.

V usage is TRBV9 and J usage is TRBJ1-5, with unresolved D. CDR3 length equals 14 residues. V was shortened by 0 bases and J by 3 bases, with 7 bases between the two germline ends. Germline lookup yields CDR1 SGDLS and CDR2 YYNGEE. This CDR3 is CASSVDLSNQPQHF. CDR3 nucleotide sequence: TGTGCCAGCAGCGTAGACCTCTCCAATCAGCCCCAGCATTTT.

V gene TRBV5-6 combines with J gene TRBJ2-1; possible D gene TRBD2, 5 bases. The V end lost 0 bases, the J end lost 5 bases, and 9 bases lay between the germline ends. The CDR3 is 14 amino acids. The germline gives CDR1 SGHDT, CDR2 YYEEEE. CDR3 DNA: TGTGCCAGCAGCTTGGTGGCGGGCCACAATGAGCAGTTCTTC. Its translation is CASSLVAGHNEQFF. Supplemented by reference TRBV5-6 and TRBJ2-1, the full variable domain reads DAGVTQSPTHLIKTRGQQVTLRCSPKSGHDTVSWYQQALGQGPQFIFQYYEEEERQRGNFPDRFSGHQFPNYSSELNVNALLLGDSALYLCASSLVAGHNEQFFGPGTRLTVL.

The chain links TRBV11-1 to TRBJ2-1; a possible D gene is TRBD2 (7 bases). The CDR3 is 15 residues long. CDR1 is SGHAT, CDR2 FQDESV, per germline (reference sequence). The V end was cut by 4 bases, the J end by 4 bases, with 14 bases between. The CDR3 spells CASSSDGGPYNEQFF. In nucleotides, the CDR3 is TGTGCCAGCAGCTCGGACGGGGGGCCATACAATGAGCAGTTCTTC.

The chain employs TRBV6-5 and TRBJ1-2; the D is unclear. V lost 5 bases, J lost 6 bases, and 13 bases lay in between. Looked up from germline, CDR1 is MNHEY and CDR2 is SVGAGI. This CDR3 is 13 amino acids long. For the CDR3, the DNA is TGTGCCAGCAGTCAAGGGCCTTGGGATGGCTACACCTTC. Its protein product is CASSQGPWDGYTF.

This chain links TRBV20-1 with TRBJ1-1; no clear D gene. Germline values: CDR1 DFQATT, CDR2 SNEGSKA (reference sequence). V shed 3 bases and J shed 4 bases, with 3 bases lying between them. The CDR3 covers 10 residues. The CDR3 region has the DNA TGCAGTGCTAGGGTCACTGAAGCTTTCTTT. This codes for CSARVTEAFF.

With regard to this clone: The sample has other DNA sequences that encode this CDR3 too. This rearrangement joins TRBV5-1 to TRBJ2-6; D call uncertain. CDR3 length equals 15 residues. Germline values: CDR1 SGHRS, CDR2 YFSETQ. V shed 0 bases and J shed 0 bases, with 4 bases lying between them. Here the CDR3 reads CASSLGISGANVLTF. Here the CDR3 DNA reads TGCGCCAGCAGCTTGGGTATCTCTGGGGCCAACGTCCTGACTTTC.

The rearrangement links TRBV5-1 to TRBJ2-5; TRBD2 matches at 7 bases. CDR1 SGHRS and CDR2 YFSETQ come from the germline V gene. After removal of 0 bases from V and 3 bases from J, the junction contained 14 bases not matched to a gene. This CDR3 is 18 amino acids long. DNA of the CDR3: TGCGCCAGCAGCTTGGGGGGAGGGAGCCGTTTTTTGGAAGAGACCCAGTACTTC. Amino acids: CASSLGGGSRFLEETQYF.

This clone was observed a handful of times. This sequence joins TRBV4-2 and TRBJ1-2; no definite D call. The CDR3 runs 13 residues. In germline, CDR1 is LGHNA, CDR2 YNFKEQ. Trimming left V 1 base short and J 8 bases short, with 11 bases between. CDR3 sequence: CASSQGAGEGYTF. In nucleotides, the CDR3 is TGTGCCAGCAGCCAAGGTGCGGGCGAAGGCTACACCTTC.

V gene TRBV10-3 combines with J gene TRBJ1-3; possible D gene TRBD1, 5 bases. The germline gives CDR1 ENHRY, CDR2 SYGVKD. The CDR3 loop spans 12 amino acids. The V end was cut by 9 bases, the J end by 9 bases, with 15 bases between. This chain's CDR3 is CAMDQGVGTIYF. CDR3 DNA: TGTGCCATGGACCAGGGTGTTGGCACCATATATTTT.

V usage is TRBV7-7 and J usage is TRBJ2-2, with TRBD2 identical over 7 bases. CDR1 and CDR2 from the germline V gene are SSHAT and FNYEAQ (reference sequence). CDR3 length: 15 residues. The V segment lost 5 bases and the J segment 7 bases; nucleotides outside the gene matches: 10. CDR3 sequence (DNA): TGTGCCAGCAGCGCCACGGGACTAACAAACGGGGAGCTGTTTTTT. Translated: CASSATGLTNGELFF.

The chain has TRBV11-2 and TRBJ2-7; 7 nucleotides agree with TRBD2. V shed 1 base, J shed 7 bases, and the junction held 7 bases outside the gene matches. Looked up from germline, CDR1 is SGHAT and CDR2 is FQNNGV. This CDR3 comprises 14 residues. CDR3 bases: TGTGCCAGCAGCTTAGGGCGGGAGCTGGGAGAGCAGTACTTC. Its translation: CASSLGRELGEQYF.